This entry is about one T cell receptor (beta chain). V lost 5 bases to trimming and J lost 4 bases; unmatched junction nucleotides: 2. Germline CDR1 is MNHNY and CDR2 is SVGAGI (reference sequence). This CDR3 comprises 13 residues. Sequencing was performed with immunoSEQ multiplex PCR; in TCRdb, only in-frame clones are kept and a portion is missing. This sample yields 30,000 to 40,000 clones, of which 90% to 95% are seen a single time; 2% to 2.5% belongs to the top ten. This sample stems from a study of T cells in tuberculosis. Sequencing was performed on PBMCs. The chain links TRBV6-6 to TRBJ2-1, with 7 nucleotides matching TRBD2. This TCR came from a donor aged 10 to 29 with latent tuberculosis or without tuberculosis infection. The CDR3 protein is CASSRLAYNEQFF. CDR3 DNA: TGTGCCAGCAGTAGACTAGCTTACAATGAGCAGTTCTTC.